The present T cell receptor beta chain was sequenced within a study of PD-1 blockade in classical Hodgkin lymphoma. General study findings and limits: No one has yet defined what causes the repertoire differences, which may be disease activity or prior therapy. Relapsed/refractory patients reportedly had the lowest baseline TCR diversity, below newly diagnosed patients, who were below healthy donors.

Every patient relapsed after autologous stem cell transplantation, and brentuximab vedotin exposure varied. Patients reached a best response of complete response, partial response or progressive disease. The CDR3 loop spans 14 amino acids. J was trimmed by 6 bases and V by 11 bases; bases with no gene match: 8. CDR1 is ENHRY, CDR2 SYGVKD, per germline. This clone was detected only once. The antigen is not known. This table comes from immunoSEQ multiplex PCR, and its TCRdb copy is limited to in-frame clones, with some not included. Among 35,000 to 40,000 clones listed, about 91% were seen once. This sample comprised peripheral blood mononuclear cells (PBMCs), obtained before the second cycle of nivolumab. The sequence was collected from a human donor with classical Hodgkin lymphoma. This chain joins TRBV10-3 and TRBJ1-6; 9 positions match TRBD1. The CDR3 reads CAGQQGAVNSPLHF. As DNA, the CDR3 is TGTGCCGGCCAACAGGGGGCCGTTAATTCACCCCTCCACTTT.